This T cell receptor beta chain appears in the sequencing data of a study of blood T cell repertoires in COVID-19. The CDR3 has 16 amino acids. Germline values: CDR1 KGHSH, CDR2 LQKENI. Trimming cost V 5 bases and J 4 bases; bases outside gene matches: 9. Measured with immunoSEQ multiplex PCR; TCRdb has only the in-frame clones, and not every one. Here the sample spans hundreds of thousands of clones, around 82% being singletons. This chain joins TRBV18 and TRBJ2-3, with 10 bases fitting TRBD2. The sample comprised peripheral blood. This sequence was found in a woman aged 45-60 years who had recovered from COVID-19. CDR3 coding DNA: TGTGCCAGCTCATACCTCCCGGGACTAGCGTCAGATACGCAGTATTTT. Its protein is CASSYLPGLASDTQYF.